This T cell receptor beta chain originates from a study of human T cells and chemical hapten exposure. Study-wide context: Patients having alopecia areata, totalis or universalis were mostly female. Minor pooled library volume differences mainly drove per-sample TCR yield variation. Whole-study findings and limits: TCRs above 1 in 1000 frequency did not change with DPC sensitization.

The table lists this clonotype with a few counts. The antigen remains undetermined. The time point here: patch test 1, 2 weeks after DPC sensitization. The sample's treatment: therapeutic diphenylcyclopropenone sensitization with weekly scalp DPC. For the library, individual cDNA molecules each received unique molecular identifiers. TCRdb recomputed calls from the RACE reads with MiXCR, one row per CDR3 protein. The repertoire holds around 74,000 distinct CDR3 sequences, 32% seen once, with roughly 9.8% in the top ten. Trimming stripped 0 bases from V and 2 bases from J, with 5 bases between. Germline V gene data show CDR1 as GTSNPN and CDR2 as SVGIG (reference sequence). This CDR3 contains 12 residues.

The source is a man aged 40-55 years with alopecia areata. Some clones in this sample may be carry-over from other donors' samples. Material: whole blood, obtained in connection with sensitization to the hapten diphenylcyclopropenone (DPC). The chain carries TRBV30 and TRBJ2-7; D is uncertain. The CDR3 reads CAWSVRAYEQYF. CDR3 DNA: TGTGCCTGGAGTGTACGGGCCTACGAGCAGTACTTC.